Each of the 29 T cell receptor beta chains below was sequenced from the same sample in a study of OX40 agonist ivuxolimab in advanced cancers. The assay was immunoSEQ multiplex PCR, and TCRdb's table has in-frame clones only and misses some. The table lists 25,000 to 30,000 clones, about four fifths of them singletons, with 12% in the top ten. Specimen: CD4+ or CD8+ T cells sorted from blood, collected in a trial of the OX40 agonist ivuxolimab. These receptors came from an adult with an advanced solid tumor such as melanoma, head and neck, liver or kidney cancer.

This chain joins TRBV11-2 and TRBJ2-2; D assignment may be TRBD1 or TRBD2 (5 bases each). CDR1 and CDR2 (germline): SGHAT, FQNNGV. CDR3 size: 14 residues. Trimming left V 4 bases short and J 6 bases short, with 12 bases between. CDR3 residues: CASSSGTGSGELFF. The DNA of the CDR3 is TGTGCCAGCAGCTCAGGGACCGGTTCCGGGGAGCTGTTTTTT.

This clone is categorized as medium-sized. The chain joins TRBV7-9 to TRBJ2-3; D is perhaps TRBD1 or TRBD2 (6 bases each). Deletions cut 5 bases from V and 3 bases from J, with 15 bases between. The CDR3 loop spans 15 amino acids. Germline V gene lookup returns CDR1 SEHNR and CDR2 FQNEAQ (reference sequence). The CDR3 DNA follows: TGTGCCAGCAGCCCGGGGGCAGTCGGTACAGATACGCAGTATTTT. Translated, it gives CASSPGAVGTDTQYF.

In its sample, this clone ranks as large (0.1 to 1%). CDR3 in DNA: TGTGCCAGCTCACCACCGGACACTCCCTACGAGCAGTACTTC. Its protein product is CASSPPDTPYEQYF. The gene calls are TRBV18 and TRBJ2-7; tentatively, D is TRBD1 (5 bases). Germline loops: CDR1 KGHSH, CDR2 LQKENI. The CDR3 consists of 14 residues. With 0 bases removed from V and 2 bases from J, the gap between germline ends came to 8 bases.

This CDR3 is CASSFTGYGPYNSPLHF. The CDR3 DNA reads TGTGCCAGCAGCTTTACGGGCTATGGGCCTTATAATTCACCCCTCCACTTT. The chain employs TRBV5-6 and TRBJ1-6; no firm D call. The germline CDR1 and CDR2 sequences are SGHDT and YYEEEE. The V and J ends lost 2 bases and 4 bases respectively, with 16 bases between them. This CDR3 has 17 residues.

CDR3 sequence (DNA): TGTGCCAGTAGTATAGTAAACGGGCGCGAATATGGCTACACCTTC. Its translation: CASSIVNGREYGYTF. The chain uses TRBV19 and TRBJ1-2; no firm D call. The ends were cut back, 1 base at V and 5 bases at J, with 14 bases in the middle. The germline V gene encodes CDR1 LNHDA and CDR2 SQIVND (reference sequence). This CDR3 spans 15 amino acids.

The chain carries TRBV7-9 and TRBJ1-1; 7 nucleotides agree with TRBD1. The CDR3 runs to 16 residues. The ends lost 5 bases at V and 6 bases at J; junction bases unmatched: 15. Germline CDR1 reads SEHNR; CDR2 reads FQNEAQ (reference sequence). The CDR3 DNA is TGTGCCAGCAGCCGCGACAGGGACCACTCGCTTCCTGAAGCTTTCTTT. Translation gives CASSRDRDHSLPEAFF.

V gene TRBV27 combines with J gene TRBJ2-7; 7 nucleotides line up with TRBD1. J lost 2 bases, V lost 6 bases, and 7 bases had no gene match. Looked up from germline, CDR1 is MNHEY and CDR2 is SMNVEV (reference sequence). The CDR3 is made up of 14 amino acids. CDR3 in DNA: TGTGCCAGCAGCTTCCGGGACAGAGCCTACGAGCAGTACTTC. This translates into CASSFRDRAYEQYF.

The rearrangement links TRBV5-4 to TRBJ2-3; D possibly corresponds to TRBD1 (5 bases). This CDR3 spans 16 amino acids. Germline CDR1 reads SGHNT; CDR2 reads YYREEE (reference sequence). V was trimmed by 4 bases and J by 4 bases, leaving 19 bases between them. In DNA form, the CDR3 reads TGTGCCAGCAGCAACAGTTGGGGCCCGGTGGCAGATACGCAGTATTTT. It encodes CASSNSWGPVADTQYF.

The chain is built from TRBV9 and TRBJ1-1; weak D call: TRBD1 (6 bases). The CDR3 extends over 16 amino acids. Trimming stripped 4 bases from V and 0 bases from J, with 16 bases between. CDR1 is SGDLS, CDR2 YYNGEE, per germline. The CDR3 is CASSPYGGGLNTEAFF. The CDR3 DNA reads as TGTGCCAGCAGCCCCTATGGCGGGGGCCTGAACACTGAAGCTTTCTTT.

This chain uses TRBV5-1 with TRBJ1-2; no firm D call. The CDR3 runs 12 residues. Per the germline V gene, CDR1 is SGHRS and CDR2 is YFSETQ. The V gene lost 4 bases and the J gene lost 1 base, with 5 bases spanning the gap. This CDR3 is CASSPSNYGYTF. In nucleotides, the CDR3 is TGCGCCAGCAGCCCCAGTAACTATGGCTACACCTTC.

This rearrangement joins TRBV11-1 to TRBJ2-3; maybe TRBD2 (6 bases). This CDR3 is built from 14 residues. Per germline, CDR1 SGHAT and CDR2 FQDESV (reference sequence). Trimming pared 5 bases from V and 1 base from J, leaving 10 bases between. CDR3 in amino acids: CASSAGSGTDTQYF. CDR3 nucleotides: TGTGCCAGCAGCGCGGGGAGCGGCACAGATACGCAGTATTTT.

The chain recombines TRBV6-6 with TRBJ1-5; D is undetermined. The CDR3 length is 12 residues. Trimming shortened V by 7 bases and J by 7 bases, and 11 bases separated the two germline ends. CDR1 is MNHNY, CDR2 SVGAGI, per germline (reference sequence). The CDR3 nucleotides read TGTGCCAGCACCGAGGGTGTACAGCCCCAGCATTTT. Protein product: CASTEGVQPQHF.

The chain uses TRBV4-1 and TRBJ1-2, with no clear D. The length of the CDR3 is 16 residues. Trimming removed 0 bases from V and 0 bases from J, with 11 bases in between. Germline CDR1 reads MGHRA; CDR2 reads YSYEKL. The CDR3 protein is CASSQEPYLSNYGYTF. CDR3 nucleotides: TGCGCCAGCAGCCAAGAGCCATACCTATCTAACTATGGCTACACCTTC.

The CDR3 DNA is TGTGCCAGCAGCGTATGTTACCCAATAGCAAATGAGCAGTTCTTC. Protein: CASSVCYPIANEQFF. The rearrangement uses TRBV9 and TRBJ2-1; D gene uncertain. CDR1 is SGDLS, CDR2 YYNGEE, per germline. The CDR3 loop spans 15 amino acids. Trimming left V 1 base short and J 7 bases short, with 15 bases between.

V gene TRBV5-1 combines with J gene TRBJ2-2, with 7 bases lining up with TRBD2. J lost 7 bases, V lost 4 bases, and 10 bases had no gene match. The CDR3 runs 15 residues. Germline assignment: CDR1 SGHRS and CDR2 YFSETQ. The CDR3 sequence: CASSPGTTSGGELFF. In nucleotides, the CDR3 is TGCGCCAGCAGCCCAGGGACTACATCCGGCGGGGAGCTGTTTTTT.

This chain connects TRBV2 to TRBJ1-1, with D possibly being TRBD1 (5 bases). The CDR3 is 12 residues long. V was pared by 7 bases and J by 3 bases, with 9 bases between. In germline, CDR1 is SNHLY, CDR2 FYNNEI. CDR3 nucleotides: TGTGCCAGCATAGACAGTTACACTGAAGCTTTCTTT. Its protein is CASIDSYTEAFF.

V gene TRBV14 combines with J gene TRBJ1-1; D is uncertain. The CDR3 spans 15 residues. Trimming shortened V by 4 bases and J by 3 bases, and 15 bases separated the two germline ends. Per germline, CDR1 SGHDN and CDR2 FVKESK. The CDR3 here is CASSLFQAGYTEAFF. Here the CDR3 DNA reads TGTGCCAGCAGCCTCTTCCAGGCGGGGTACACTGAAGCTTTCTTT.

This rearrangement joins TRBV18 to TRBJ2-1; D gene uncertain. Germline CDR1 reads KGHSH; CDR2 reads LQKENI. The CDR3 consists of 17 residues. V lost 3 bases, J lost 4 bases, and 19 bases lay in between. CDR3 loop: CASSPRTTEQIYNEQFF. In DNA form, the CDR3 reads TGTGCCAGCTCACCCCGAACGACGGAACAGATTTACAATGAGCAGTTCTTC.

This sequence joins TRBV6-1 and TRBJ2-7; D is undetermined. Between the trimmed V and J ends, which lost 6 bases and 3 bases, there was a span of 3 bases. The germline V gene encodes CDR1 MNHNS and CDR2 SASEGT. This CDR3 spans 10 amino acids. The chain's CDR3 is CASRGYEQYF. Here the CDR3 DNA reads TGTGCCAGCAGGGGCTACGAGCAGTACTTC.

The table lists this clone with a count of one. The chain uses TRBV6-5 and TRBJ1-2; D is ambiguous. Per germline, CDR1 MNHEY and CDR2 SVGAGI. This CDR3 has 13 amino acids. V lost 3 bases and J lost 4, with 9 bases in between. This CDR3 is CASSYSDGYGYTF. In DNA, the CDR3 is TGTGCCAGCAGTTATTCGGACGGCTATGGCTACACCTTC.

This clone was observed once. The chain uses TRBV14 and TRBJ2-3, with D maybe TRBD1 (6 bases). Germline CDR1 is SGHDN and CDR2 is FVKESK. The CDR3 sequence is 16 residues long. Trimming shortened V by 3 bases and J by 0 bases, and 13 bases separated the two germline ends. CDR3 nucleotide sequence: TGTGCCAGCAGCCATTTTGCAGGGGCTAGCACAGATACGCAGTATTTT. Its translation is CASSHFAGASTDTQYF. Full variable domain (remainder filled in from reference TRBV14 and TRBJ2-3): EAGVTQFPSHSVIEKGQTVTLRCDPISGHDNLYWYRRVMGKEIKFLLHFVKESKQDESGMPNNRFLAERTGGTYSTLKVQPAELEDSGVYFCASSHFAGASTDTQYFGPGTRLTVL.

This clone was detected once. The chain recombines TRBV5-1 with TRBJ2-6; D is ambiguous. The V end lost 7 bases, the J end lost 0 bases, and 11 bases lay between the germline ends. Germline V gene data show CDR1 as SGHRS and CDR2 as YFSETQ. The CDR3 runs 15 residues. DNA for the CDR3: TGCGCCAGCCTTGACATTATCTCTGGGGCCAACGTCCTGACTTTC. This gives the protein CASLDIISGANVLTF.

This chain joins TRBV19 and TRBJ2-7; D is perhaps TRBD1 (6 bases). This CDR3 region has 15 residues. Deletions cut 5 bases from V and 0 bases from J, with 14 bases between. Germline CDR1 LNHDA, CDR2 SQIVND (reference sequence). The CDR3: CASSHRDQSSYEQYF. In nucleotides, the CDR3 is TGTGCCAGTAGTCACAGGGATCAGAGCTCCTACGAGCAGTACTTC. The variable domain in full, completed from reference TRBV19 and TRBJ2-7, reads DGGITQSPKYLFRKEGQNVTLSCEQNLNHDAMYWYRQDPGQGLRLIYYSQIVNDFQKGDIAEGYSVSREKKESFPLTVTSAQKNPTAFYLCASSHRDQSSYEQYFGPGTRLTVT.

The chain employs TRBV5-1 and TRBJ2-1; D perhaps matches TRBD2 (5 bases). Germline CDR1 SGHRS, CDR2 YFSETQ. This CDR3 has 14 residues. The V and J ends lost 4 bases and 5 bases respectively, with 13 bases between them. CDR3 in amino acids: CASSQRQRNNEQFF. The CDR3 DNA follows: TGCGCCAGCAGCCAGCGGCAGCGGAACAATGAGCAGTTCTTC.

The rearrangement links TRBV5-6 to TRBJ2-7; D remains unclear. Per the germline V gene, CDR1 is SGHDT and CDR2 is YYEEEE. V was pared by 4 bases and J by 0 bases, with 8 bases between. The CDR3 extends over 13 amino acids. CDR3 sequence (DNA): TGTGCCAGCAGCCCCGGGCACTCCTACGAGCAGTACTTC. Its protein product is CASSPGHSYEQYF.

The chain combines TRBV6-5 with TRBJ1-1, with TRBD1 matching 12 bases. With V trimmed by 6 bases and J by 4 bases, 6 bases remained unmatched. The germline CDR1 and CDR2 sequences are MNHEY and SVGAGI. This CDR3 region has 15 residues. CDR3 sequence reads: CASSRGTGGVTEAFF. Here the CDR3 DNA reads TGTGCCAGCAGCCGCGGGACAGGGGGCGTCACTGAAGCTTTCTTT.

CDR3: CASSSSRGGWTGELFF. The CDR3, as DNA: TGTGCCAGCAGCTCGTCTCGCGGGGGATGGACCGGGGAGCTGTTTTTT. The V call is TRBV5-4, the J call TRBJ2-2; TRBD2 aligns across 7 bases. V lost 3 bases, J lost 5 bases, and 10 bases stayed unmatched. The CDR3 has 16 residues. Germline lookup yields CDR1 SGHNT and CDR2 YYREEE (reference sequence).

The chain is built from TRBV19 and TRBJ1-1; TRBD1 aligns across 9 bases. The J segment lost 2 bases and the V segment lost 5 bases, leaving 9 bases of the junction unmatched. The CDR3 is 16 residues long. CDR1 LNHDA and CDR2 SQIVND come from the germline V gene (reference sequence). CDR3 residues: CASSSRQGGVNTEAFF. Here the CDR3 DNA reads TGTGCCAGTAGTTCTCGACAGGGGGGAGTAAACACTGAAGCTTTCTTT. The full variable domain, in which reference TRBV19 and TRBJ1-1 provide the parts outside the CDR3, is DGGITQSPKYLFRKEGQNVTLSCEQNLNHDAMYWYRQDPGQGLRLIYYSQIVNDFQKGDIAEGYSVSREKKESFPLTVTSAQKNPTAFYLCASSSRQGGVNTEAFFGQGTRLTVV.

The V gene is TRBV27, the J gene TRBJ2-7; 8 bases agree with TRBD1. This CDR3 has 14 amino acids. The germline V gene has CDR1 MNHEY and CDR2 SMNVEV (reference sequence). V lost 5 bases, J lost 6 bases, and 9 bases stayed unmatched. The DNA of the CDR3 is TGTGCCAGCAGTCCCACGGGACAGGTTGGCGAGCAGTACTTC. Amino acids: CASSPTGQVGEQYF.